Below, 24 T cell receptor beta chains from the same sample are listed, as sequenced in a study of glioma-infiltrating T cells. Using RNA template, CDR3s of TCR alpha and beta were amplified with iRepertoire arm-PCR. TCRdb independently ran MiXCR on the multiplex PCR reads; one entry per CDR3 protein. Of some 190,000 distinct CDR3 sequences listed, over 25% are singletons. The sample comprised glioma tissue, nonneoplastic brain tissue, or PBMCs (not recorded which). The receptors originated from a human donor with low-grade glioma or glioblastoma, undergoing nonglioma brain surgery, or in good health (not recorded which).

This clonotype was recorded a few times. The gene calls are TRBV24-1 and TRBJ2-5; D gene uncertain. The CDR3 extends over 17 amino acids. Trimming shortened V by 2 bases and J by 1 base, and 16 bases separated the two germline ends. From germline, CDR1 is KGHDR and CDR2 SFDVKD. The CDR3: CATSDSPDGLPQETQYF. CDR3 nucleotide sequence: TGTGCCACCAGTGATTCCCCGGACGGATTACCCCAAGAGACCCAGTACTTC.

A remark on this clonotype: A read error may account for a junction end that differs from germline. This sequence joins TRBV5-1 and TRBJ2-7; D remains ambiguous. The CDR3 is 11 residues long. Germline V gene lookup returns CDR1 SGHRS and CDR2 YFSETQ. The chain's CDR3 is CVSSASYEQYF. CDR3 nucleotides: TGCGTCAGCAGCGCCTCCTACGAGCAGTACTTC. Full variable domain (outside the CDR3, taken from reference TRBV5-1 and TRBJ2-7): KAGVTQTPRYLIKTRGQQVTLSCSPISGHRSVSWYQQTPGQGLQFLFEYFSETQRNKGNFPGRFSGRQFSNSRSEMNVSTLELGDSALYLCVSSASYEQYFGPGTRLTVT.

This clonotype occurred many times. In DNA, the CDR3 is TGCAGTGCTAGAGATCGACAAGGCCCCCTTTACAATGAGCAGTTCTTC. It yields the protein CSARDRQGPLYNEQFF. V gene TRBV20-1 combines with J gene TRBJ2-1; D call uncertain. The CDR3 loop spans 16 amino acids. The ends were cut back, 0 bases at V and 4 bases at J, with 16 bases in the middle. The germline V gene has CDR1 DFQATT and CDR2 SNEGSKA (reference sequence).

A note on this clonotype: At one end the junction does not follow the germline gene, possibly because of a read error. The gene calls are TRBV29-1 and TRBJ2-1; D possibly corresponds to TRBD2 (5 bases). There are 14 residues in the CDR3. Germline V gene lookup returns CDR1 SQVTM and CDR2 ANQGSEA. The CDR3 DNA reads as TGCAGCGTCCTTAAGGGTACGGGAAACAATGAGCGGTTCTTC. Its protein product is CSVLKGTGNNERFF.

The rearrangement uses TRBV18 and TRBJ1-5; TRBD1 might be the D (6 bases). Per the germline V gene, CDR1 is KGHSH and CDR2 is LQKENI. This CDR3 region has 13 residues. Trimming shortened V by 5 bases and J by 5 bases, and 10 bases separated the two germline ends. The CDR3 coding sequence is TGTGCCAGCTCAAAGGGGGGATATCAGCCCCAGCATTTT. Encoded protein: CASSKGGYQPQHF.

This clonotype was seen at least ten times. V and J are TRBV28 and TRBJ1-2; D ambiguous. Germline values: CDR1 MDHEN, CDR2 SYDVKM. The germline V and J ends were trimmed by 5 bases and 5 bases, with 12 bases remaining between them. This CDR3 contains 13 residues. CDR3 DNA sequence: TGTGCCAGCAGTCTCTCATGGCAGTATGGCTACACCTTC. Translation: CASSLSWQYGYTF.

The rearrangement joins TRBV5-1 to TRBJ1-4; no clear D gene. Looked up from germline, CDR1 is SGHRS and CDR2 is YFSETQ. V was shortened by 7 bases and J by 8 bases, with 21 bases between the two germline ends. CDR3 size: 15 residues. CDR3 sequence reads: CASGKTDLRREKLFF. The CDR3 coding sequence is TGCGCCAGCGGGAAAACGGACCTCAGGAGGGAAAAACTGTTTTTT.

As concerns this clonotype: A clone one base away is much larger, so this may be a read error. This chain uses TRBV13 with TRBJ2-3; 8 bases are a match to TRBD2. The CDR3 has 16 residues. V gave up 2 bases and J gave up 5 bases; unmatched junction bases: 9. CDR1 PRHDT and CDR2 FYEKMQ come from the germline V gene (reference sequence). The CDR3 DNA reads TGTGCCAGCAGCTTAATAACGGGAGGGCCTGGAGATACGCAGTATTTT. This gives the protein CASSLITGGPGDTQYF.

Ten or more counts support this clonotype. The chain is built from TRBV2 and TRBJ1-1; D perhaps matches TRBD1 (6 bases). Germline V gives CDR1 SNHLY, CDR2 FYNNEI. The length of the CDR3 is 15 residues. Trimming took off 4 bases at V and 4 bases at J, with 16 bases between the two ends. This chain's CDR3 is CASSATRTAGTEAFF. In DNA form, the CDR3 reads TGTGCCAGCAGTGCTACCCGGACAGCAGGCACTGAAGCTTTCTTT.

In its sample, this clonotype was seen many times. The V and J genes are TRBV20-1 and TRBJ2-5, with a weak D call TRBD2 (5 bases). Germline values: CDR1 DFQATT, CDR2 SNEGSKA (reference sequence). This CDR3 region has 16 residues. The V end was cut by 0 bases, the J end by 5 bases, with 19 bases between. This CDR3 reads CSARDAASGLGETQYF. The CDR3 DNA sequence: TGCAGTGCTAGAGATGCGGCGAGCGGCCTGGGGGAGACCCAGTACTTC.

This chain connects TRBV7-9 to TRBJ2-1, with D perhaps TRBD2 (6 bases). The V gene's germline CDR1 is SEHNR and CDR2 FQNEAQ (reference sequence). CDR3 length equals 11 residues. V was trimmed by 5 bases and J by 12 bases, leaving 11 bases between them. For the CDR3, the DNA is TGTGCCAGCAGCCTTTCTAGCGTGCAGTTCTTC. Its protein product is CASSLSSVQFF.

J is TRBJ1-1 and V is TRBV27; D is perhaps TRBD1 (5 bases). The germline gives CDR1 MNHEY, CDR2 SMNVEV (reference sequence). The ends were cut back, 1 base at V and 6 bases at J, with 12 bases in the middle. The CDR3 runs 14 residues. The CDR3, as DNA: TGTGCCAGCAGTTTATATAGCGGCAGGGCTGAAGCTTTCTTT. It translates to CASSLYSGRAEAFF.

This clonotype was observed at least ten times. The chain is built from TRBV2 and TRBJ2-1; D gene ambiguous. The CDR3 extends over 13 amino acids. Deletions cut 7 bases from V and 5 bases from J, with 12 bases between. Germline V gene lookup returns CDR1 SNHLY and CDR2 FYNNEI. CDR3 sequence (DNA): TGTGCCAGCATCTACGTTAGGGACAATGAGCAGTTCTTC. This sequence encodes CASIYVRDNEQFF.

This rearrangement joins TRBV5-4 to TRBJ2-7; D may be TRBD1 (5 bases). V was clipped by 3 bases and J by 4 bases, with 8 bases between them. Per the germline V gene, CDR1 is SGHNT and CDR2 is YYREEE (reference sequence). This CDR3 is built from 12 residues. The CDR3 nucleotides read TGTGCCAGCAGCTCTAAGGGGTACGAGCAGTACTTC. Protein product: CASSSKGYEQYF.

At least ten counts were recorded for this clonotype. The CDR3 bases are TGTGCCAGCAGACAACAGAACACAGATACGCAGTATTTT. Translating gives CASRQQNTDTQYF. The chain combines TRBV6-1 with TRBJ2-3; D remains unclear. The CDR3 covers 13 residues. The germline gives CDR1 MNHNS, CDR2 SASEGT. Deletions cut 6 bases from V and 2 bases from J, with 9 bases between.

V and J are TRBV4-2 and TRBJ2-7, with D perhaps matching TRBD1 or TRBD2 (6 bases each). Germline CDR1 is LGHNA and CDR2 is YNFKEQ. Trimming took 1 base from V and 5 from J, leaving 21 bases between them. The CDR3 length is 17 residues. CDR3 sequence: CASSQGGGAEGLDEQYF. In DNA form, the CDR3 reads TGTGCCAGCAGCCAAGGAGGGGGAGCGGAGGGCCTAGACGAGCAGTACTTC.

Concerning this clonotype itself: Because the CDR3 is missing its conserved closing phenylalanine or tryptophan, this is likely a read error. The chain couples TRBV6-1 to TRBJ2-1; TRBD2 aligns across 8 bases. J gave up 4 bases and V 5 bases, and 19 bases lay outside the gene matches. The germline gives CDR1 MNHNS, CDR2 SASEGT. CDR3 size: 19 residues. The CDR3 nucleotides read TGTGCCAGCAGTTATAAGGGGTACGGAGCGGGAGTGGTGTACAATGAGCAGTTCCTC. It codes for CASSYKGYGAGVVYNEQFL.

Regarding this clonotype: This may arise from a read error, as a much more abundant clone is one base away. The chain is built from TRBV5-4 and TRBJ1-1; no firm D call. There are 11 residues in the CDR3. The germline CDR1 and CDR2 sequences are SGHNT and YYREEE (reference sequence). Trimming shortened V by 3 bases and J by 14 bases, and 14 bases separated the two germline ends. CDR3 coding DNA: TGTGCCAGCAGCTCCAGAGGCCGGGAATTCTTT. The encoded protein is CASSSRGREFF.

This clonotype was seen repeatedly, ten times or more. This sequence joins TRBV18 and TRBJ1-2, with no clear D. V was clipped by 0 bases and J by 7 bases, with 12 bases between them. CDR1 is KGHSH, CDR2 LQKENI, per germline. This CDR3 spans 14 amino acids. The CDR3 loop is CASSPPLVEAGYTF. The CDR3 nucleotides read TGTGCCAGCTCACCACCCCTCGTCGAGGCTGGCTACACCTTC.

This clonotype was counted many times. This CDR3 is CASIKGGTGTEAFF. CDR3 sequence (DNA): TGTGCCAGCATCAAAGGGGGGACAGGCACTGAAGCTTTCTTT. This sequence joins TRBV28 and TRBJ1-1, with TRBD1 matching 8 bases. Germline loops: CDR1 MDHEN, CDR2 SYDVKM. Losses at the gene ends were 7 bases for V and 4 bases for J; bases not matched to a gene: 8. This CDR3 region has 14 residues.

This clonotype was observed at least ten times. The rearrangement links TRBV5-4 to TRBJ2-3; tentatively, D is TRBD2 (6 bases). From germline, CDR1 is SGHNT and CDR2 YYREEE (reference sequence). There are 14 residues in the CDR3. Trimming stripped 1 base from V and 6 bases from J, with 12 bases between. The DNA of the CDR3 is TGTGCCAGCAGCTTGCGACTAGAGCGGGATACGCAGTATTTT. Its translation: CASSLRLERDTQYF.

In this sample, this clonotype turned up many times. The chain couples TRBV6-2 or TRBV6-3 to TRBJ2-1; 7 nucleotides line up with TRBD2. The length of the CDR3 is 15 residues. Germline values: CDR1 MNHEY, CDR2 SVGEGT. V was pared by 8 bases and J by 6 bases, with 13 bases of the junction left unmatched. CDR3 DNA sequence: TGTGCCAGCCCTGTGGGAGGGAGGGGAATCAATGAGCAGTTCTTC. Protein product: CASPVGGRGINEQFF.

As concerns this clonotype: This may be a read error, as it is one base from a much larger clone. The gene calls are TRBV5-4 and TRBJ2-7; weak D call: TRBD1 (5 bases). The CDR3 totals 13 residues. V was pared by 1 base and J by 3 bases, with 8 bases between. Per the germline V gene, CDR1 is SGHNT and CDR2 is YYREEE (reference sequence). CDR3: CASSLRGNYEQYF. The CDR3, as DNA: TGTGCCAGCAGCTTGAGGGGAAACTACGAGCAGTACTTC.

This clonotype showed up just a few times. The chain carries TRBV12-3 or TRBV12-4 and TRBJ2-5, with TRBD2 matching 9 bases. Trimming at V came to 7 bases and at J to 4 bases, leaving 10 bases not matched to a gene. This CDR3 is 15 amino acids long. The CDR3 DNA is TGTGCCAGCAAACCGGGACTAGCATCAAGAGAGACCCAGTACTTC. This sequence encodes CASKPGLASRETQYF.